These 6 T cell receptor beta chains originate from one sample sequenced in a study of blood T cell repertoires in COVID-19 (dated by TCRdb to about 2020). The protocol used for the library was the immunoSEQ multiplex PCR assay. TCRdb took over this immuneACCESS table, retaining in-frame rearrangements with V and J assigned. Such tables are incomplete; in checked studies, under half of the missing clones stem from an unresolved V gene, and the remainder is unexplained. For this sample there are about 150,000 clones; around 88% appear just once. The ten most abundant clones make up 15% to 20% of the sample. Sequenced material: peripheral blood. The receptor source for this set is a woman aged 65 to 85 who had recovered from COVID-19.

The rearrangement joins TRBV29-1 to TRBJ2-7; 10 positions match TRBD2. V was pared by 7 bases and J by 7 bases, with 13 bases of the junction left unmatched. This CDR3 is built from 14 residues. The germline gives CDR1 SQVTM, CDR2 ANQGSEA. The CDR3 reads CSALPSGSGGEQYF. CDR3 in DNA: TGCAGCGCCCTCCCTAGCGGGAGTGGGGGAGAGCAGTACTTC.

V usage is TRBV28 and J usage is TRBJ2-5; 7 nucleotides agree with TRBD2. V lost 7 bases and J lost 1; bases outside the gene matches: 9. The CDR3 contains 15 residues. From germline, CDR1 is MDHEN and CDR2 SYDVKM. The DNA of the CDR3 is TGTGCCAGCACCTCCCCCGGGACTACCCAAGAGACCCAGTACTTC. It specifies CASTSPGTTQETQYF.

V gene TRBV6-7 combines with J gene TRBJ1-2, with TRBD1 identical over 8 bases. TRBV6-7 is noted as an ORF with a role that remains uncertain. V lost 2 bases, J lost 5 bases, and 10 bases stayed unmatched. The CDR3 loop spans 16 amino acids. CDR3 sequence: CASSYGPGGSGYGYTF. In DNA form, the CDR3 reads TGTGCCAGCAGTTACGGCCCAGGGGGCTCTGGGTATGGCTACACCTTC.

The chain joins TRBV7-2 to TRBJ1-3; 8 nucleotides align to TRBD1. The CDR3 consists of 17 residues. The germline gives CDR1 SGHTA, CDR2 FQGNSA. The V and J ends lost 5 bases and 2 bases, in that order; junction bases with no gene match: 11. CDR3 coding DNA: TGTGCCAGCAGCCCCCAATACAGGGGGATGACTGGAAACACCATATATTTT. Translated: CASSPQYRGMTGNTIYF.

This clone came up once. The V and J genes are TRBV2 and TRBJ2-2, with D maybe TRBD2 (6 bases). CDR1 is SNHLY and CDR2 is FYNNEI in the germline V gene. The CDR3 totals 14 residues. Trimming stripped 7 bases from V and 7 bases from J, with 16 bases between. In DNA form, the CDR3 reads TGTGCCAGCACCCCGGACCGGGGGAGCGGGGAGCTGTTTTTT. The encoded protein is CASTPDRGSGELFF.

This CDR3 is CASTGTGFTDTQYF. CDR3 bases: TGTGCCAGTACCGGGACAGGGTTTACAGATACGCAGTATTTT. The rearrangement joins TRBV19 to TRBJ2-3, with 9 positions matching TRBD1. V gave up 7 bases and J gave up 3 bases; unmatched junction bases: 5. The CDR3 runs 14 residues. Germline CDR1 LNHDA, CDR2 SQIVND (reference sequence).